This TCR beta chain is drawn from a study of PD-1 blockade in classical Hodgkin lymphoma. Overall study results and limits: Exclusion covered patients beginning nivolumab under 1 year post-ASCT. Repertoires differed for reasons still undefined, possibly disease activity or prior therapy.

Every patient experienced relapse after autologous stem cell transplantation, and brentuximab vedotin exposure varied. Best response was recorded as complete response, partial response or progressive disease. TCRdb's table, derived via immunoSEQ multiplex PCR, lists solely in-frame clones and lacks some. The sample lists 50,000 to 85,000 clones, about 64% seen once, with roughly 9.1% in the top ten. Concerning this clone itself: What it binds is not known.

The source is a human donor with classical Hodgkin lymphoma. Sequencing used peripheral blood mononuclear cells (PBMCs), obtained before the second cycle of nivolumab.

CDR3 in amino acids: CASRQGMSNQPQHF. Here the CDR3 DNA reads TGTGCCAGCAGACAGGGGATGAGCAATCAGCCCCAGCATTTT. The chain links TRBV6-5 to TRBJ1-5; 7 positions agree with TRBD1. The V gene's germline CDR1 is MNHEY and CDR2 SVGAGI. V lost 6 bases, J lost 1 base, and 3 bases stayed unmatched. This CDR3 has 14 residues.